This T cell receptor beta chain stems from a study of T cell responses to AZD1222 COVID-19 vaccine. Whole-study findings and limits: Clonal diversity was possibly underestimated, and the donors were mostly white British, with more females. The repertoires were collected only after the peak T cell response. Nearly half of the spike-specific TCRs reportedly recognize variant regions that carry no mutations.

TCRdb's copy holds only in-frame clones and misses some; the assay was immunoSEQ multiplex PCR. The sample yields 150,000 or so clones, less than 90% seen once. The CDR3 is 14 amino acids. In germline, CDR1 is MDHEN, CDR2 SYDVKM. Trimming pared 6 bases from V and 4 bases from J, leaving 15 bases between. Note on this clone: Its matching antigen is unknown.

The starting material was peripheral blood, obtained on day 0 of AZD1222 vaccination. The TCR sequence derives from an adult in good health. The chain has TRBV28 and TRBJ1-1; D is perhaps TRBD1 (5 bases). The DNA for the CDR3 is TGTGCCAGCAGCTTCCCCGGGACTCGCACTGAAGCTTTCTTT. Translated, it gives CASSFPGTRTEAFF.